The present entry profiles one T cell receptor (beta chain) with its context. Its antigen is unknown. This record belongs to a study of T cell responses to AZD1222 COVID-19 vaccine. Whole-study findings and limits: Spike-specific TCR breadth and depth both grew after two AZD1222 doses. Spike as a whole was targeted by vaccine-associated CD4 TCRs, dominant at 160-218 and 743-854. Just a handful of AZD1222 recipients were seropositive at baseline. Clonal diversity may have been underestimated, and the donors were mostly white British, with more females than males.

Germline CDR1 and CDR2: SGHNT and YENEEA. CDR3 length: 15 residues. Trimming cost V 1 base and J 8 bases; bases outside gene matches: 7. Clones were sequenced by immunoSEQ multiplex PCR, and TCRdb holds only the in-frame ones, with some missing. The sample holds about 75,000 clones, around 87% seen once. The chain joins TRBV11-3 to TRBJ2-1; the match to TRBD2 covers 8 bases. The sequence came from an adult who received the AZD1222 COVID-19 vaccine. Sequencing used peripheral blood, obtained 28 days after the second AZD1222 dose. Written as DNA, the CDR3 is TGTGCCAGCAGCTTAGCGGGGGGGCGTGTCTATGAGCAGTTCTTC. Residues: CASSLAGGRVYEQFF. The complete variable domain, with remaining parts taken from reference TRBV11-3 and TRBJ2-1, reads EAGVVQSPRYKIIEKKQPVAFWCNPISGHNTLYWYLQNLGQGPELLIRYENEEAVDDSQLPKDRFSAERLKGVDSTLKIQPAELGDSAVYLCASSLAGGRVYEQFFGPGTRLTVL.